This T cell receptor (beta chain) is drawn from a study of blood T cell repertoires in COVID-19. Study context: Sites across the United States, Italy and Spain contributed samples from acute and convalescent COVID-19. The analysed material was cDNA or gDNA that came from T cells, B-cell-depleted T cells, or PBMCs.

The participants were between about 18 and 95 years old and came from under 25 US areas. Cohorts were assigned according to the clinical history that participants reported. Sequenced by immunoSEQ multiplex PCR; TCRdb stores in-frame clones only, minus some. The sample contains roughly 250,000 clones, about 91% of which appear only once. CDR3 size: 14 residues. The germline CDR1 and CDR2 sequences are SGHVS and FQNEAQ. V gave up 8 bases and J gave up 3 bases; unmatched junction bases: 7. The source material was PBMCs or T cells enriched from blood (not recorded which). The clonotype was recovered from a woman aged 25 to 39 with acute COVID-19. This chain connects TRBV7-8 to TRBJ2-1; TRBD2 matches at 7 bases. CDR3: CASCGGGLYNEQFF. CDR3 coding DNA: TGTGCCAGCTGCGGGGGTGGTCTCTACAATGAGCAGTTCTTC.